This T cell receptor (beta chain) emerged from a study of blood T cell repertoires in COVID-19. The wider study: Specimens from acute and convalescent COVID-19 originated in the United States, Italy and Spain. From T cells, B-cell-depleted T cells, or PBMCs came the material, which was cDNA or gDNA.

V lost 3 bases and J 11 bases, leaving 13 bases between the germline ends. CDR1 and CDR2 from the germline V gene are SQVTM and ANQGSEA. The CDR3 consists of 11 residues. Study processing details: Nucleated cell counts were estimated from reference gene primer amplification. The method was immunoSEQ multiplex PCR; TCRdb's version includes in-frame clones alone and lacks a portion of them. The D gene and trimming were derived from the DNA, and the V and J assignments and clone size from that table. The repertoire includes some 40,000 clones, 88% of them detected once, and approximately 19% sits in the top ten.

The chain combines TRBV29-1 with TRBJ1-1; D possibly corresponds to TRBD1 (6 bases). What was sequenced was peripheral blood. The source is a man in his 70s with acute or convalescent COVID-19. CDR3 residues: CSVDGGGAAFF. As DNA, the CDR3 is TGCAGCGTTGATGGAGGGGGGGCGGCTTTCTTT.